This T cell receptor (beta chain) came from a study of cytomegalovirus exposure and HLA in healthy donors. The study's findings and limits: The study labeled 164 TCR beta chains cytomegalovirus-associated. Cytomegalovirus status was reportedly diagnosed by the classifier with high specificity and sensitivity.

For this clone: Its target is unknown.

The CDR3 consists of 14 residues. With 0 bases removed from V and 3 bases from J, the gap between germline ends came to 8 bases. Germline values: CDR1 LNHNV, CDR2 YYDKDF (reference sequence). The table came from immunoSEQ multiplex PCR; TCRdb's copy has only in-frame clones and leaves some out. Of about 220,000 clones listed, around 88% are singletons. The J gene is TRBJ1-2, the V gene TRBV15; D is uncertain. The source material was PBMCs. This TCR was recovered from a woman aged 18-29 years in good health and CMV-seronegative. CDR3 protein: CATSRDRTDYGYTF. CDR3 DNA sequence: TGTGCCACCAGCAGAGATCGAACAGACTATGGCTACACCTTC.